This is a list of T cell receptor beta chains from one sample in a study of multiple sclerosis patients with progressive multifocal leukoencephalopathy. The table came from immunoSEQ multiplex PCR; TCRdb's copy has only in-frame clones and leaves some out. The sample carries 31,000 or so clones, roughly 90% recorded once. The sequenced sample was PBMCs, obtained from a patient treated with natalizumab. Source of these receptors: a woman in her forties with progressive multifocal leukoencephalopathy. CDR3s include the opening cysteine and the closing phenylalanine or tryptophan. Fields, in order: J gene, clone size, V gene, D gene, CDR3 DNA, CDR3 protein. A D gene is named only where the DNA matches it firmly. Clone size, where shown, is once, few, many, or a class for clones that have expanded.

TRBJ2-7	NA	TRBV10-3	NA	TGTGCCATCAGAGCGACAGGCAGCTCCTACGAGCAGTACTTC	CAIRATGSSYEQYF
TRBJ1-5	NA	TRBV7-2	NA	TGTGCCAGCAGCTTAGTGGGGAATCAGCCCCAGCATTTT	CASSLVGNQPQHF
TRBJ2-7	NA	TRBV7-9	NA	TGTGCCAGCAGCAGTACCAGGCCCTCCTACGAGCAGTACTTC	CASSSTRPSYEQYF
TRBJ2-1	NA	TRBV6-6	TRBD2	TGTGCCAGCAGAAGGAATGCCGGGGGGAATGAGCAGTTCTTC	CASRRNAGGNEQFF
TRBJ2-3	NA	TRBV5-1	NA	TGCGCCAGCAGCCCTACCGGCACAGATACGCAGTATTTT	CASSPTGTDTQYF
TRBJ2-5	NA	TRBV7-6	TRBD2	TGTGCCAGCAGCGCCTGGACTAGGCAGACCCAGTACTTC	CASSAWTRQTQYF
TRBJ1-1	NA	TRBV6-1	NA	TGTGCCAGCTTCTCCAGCATGAACACTGAAGCTTTCTTT	CASFSSMNTEAFF
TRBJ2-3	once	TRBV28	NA	TGTGCCAGCAGTTTAACGGGGGCTGGTGGAGATACGCAGTATTTT	CASSLTGAGGDTQYF
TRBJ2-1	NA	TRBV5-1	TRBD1	TGCGCCAGCAGCTTGGAGGGACAGTACAATGAGCAGTTCTTC	CASSLEGQYNEQFF
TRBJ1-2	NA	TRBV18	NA	TGTGCCAGCTCACCAGGTTCGGCTCTCCCGGGGTATGGCTACACCTTC	CASSPGSALPGYGYTF
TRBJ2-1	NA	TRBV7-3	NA	TGTGCCAGCAGCTCCCGGGGCCGAGAAAATGAGCAGTTCTTC	CASSSRGRENEQFF
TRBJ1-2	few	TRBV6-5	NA	TGTGCCAGCAGTGAGTCCACGTTTTATGGCTACACCTTC	CASSESTFYGYTF
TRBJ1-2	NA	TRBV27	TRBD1	TGTGCCAGCAGAGTAACCGGGACAGCCTATGGCTACACCTTC	CASRVTGTAYGYTF
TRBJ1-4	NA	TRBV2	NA	TGTGCCAGCAATAAAAGGACAACTAATGAAAAACTGTTTTTT	CASNKRTTNEKLFF
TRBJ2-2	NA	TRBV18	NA	TGTGCCAGCCGTCCAGGCCTCCTTACCCAATCGGGCACCGGGGAGCTGTTTTTT	CASRPGLLTQSGTGELFF
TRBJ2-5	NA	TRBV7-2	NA	TGTGCCAGCAGCTTAGCGGGGTCACGAGAGACCCAGTACTTC	CASSLAGSRETQYF